A single sample is the source of the 29 T cell receptor beta chains below, sequenced in a study of a mutant IDH1 vaccine in newly diagnosed glioma. Their antigen targets remain unknown. Clones were read by immunoSEQ multiplex PCR, and TCRdb kept only the in-frame ones, dropping some. The top ten clones hold 6.2% of a sample with around 55,000 clones, under 90% of them seen once. Regarding time point: week 23, last vaccination. The investigators gave 300 ug of mutant IDH1 20-mer peptide in each vaccine dose, together with topical imiquimod. Source: PBMCs, taken from a glioma patient whose treatment included an IDH1 peptide vaccine. The receptors shown here come from a man aged 35 to 55 with glioma.

This sequence joins TRBV6-5 and TRBJ1-6, with D unresolved. Per germline, CDR1 MNHEY and CDR2 SVGAGI. CDR3 size: 16 residues. V gave up 2 bases and J gave up 7 bases, with 15 bases separating them. CDR3 region: CASSYDWGVGNSPLHF. DNA for the CDR3: TGTGCCAGCAGTTACGATTGGGGTGTCGGGAATTCACCCCTCCACTTT.

This rearrangement joins TRBV19 to TRBJ2-2; D is perhaps TRBD2 (5 bases). This CDR3 is 14 amino acids long. Deletions cut 4 bases from V and 6 bases from J, with 12 bases between. In germline, CDR1 is LNHDA, CDR2 SQIVND (reference sequence). The CDR3 DNA reads as TGTGCCAGTAGTACGGAGGTTATCGCCGGGGAGCTGTTTTTT. Residues: CASSTEVIAGELFF.

This CDR3 is CASSQWRNEKLFF. CDR3 nucleotide sequence: TGCGCCAGCAGCCAATGGCGGAATGAAAAACTGTTTTTT. The V and J genes are TRBV4-1 and TRBJ1-4; D remains unclear. The V end was cut by 2 bases, the J end by 5 bases, with 6 bases between. Germline CDR1 is MGHRA and CDR2 is YSYEKL. The CDR3 consists of 13 residues.

The chain couples TRBV27 to TRBJ2-7; TRBD2 matches at 7 bases. The V gene end was trimmed by 3 bases and the J gene end by 0 bases; junction bases not matched to a gene: 5. CDR3 length equals 15 residues. Germline lookup yields CDR1 MNHEY and CDR2 SMNVEV (reference sequence). CDR3 in amino acids: CASSFSGVSSYEQYF. The CDR3, as DNA: TGTGCCAGCAGTTTCAGCGGGGTCAGCTCCTACGAGCAGTACTTC.

This clone showed up just once. The chain links TRBV19 to TRBJ2-7; 11 bases map to TRBD2. The CDR3 is 15 residues long. V was clipped by 6 bases and J by 2 bases; unmatched bases: 6. CDR1 LNHDA and CDR2 SQIVND come from the germline V gene (reference sequence). CDR3 in amino acids: CASRVTSGAPYEQYF. The CDR3 bases are TGTGCCAGTAGGGTGACTAGCGGGGCCCCCTACGAGCAGTACTTC.

The chain has TRBV6-1 and TRBJ2-6; D call uncertain. This CDR3 has 15 amino acids. CDR1 and CDR2 from the germline V gene are MNHNS and SASEGT. Trimming shortened V by 3 bases and J by 2 bases, and 8 bases separated the two germline ends. The CDR3 region is CASSDPGTGANVLTF. The CDR3 DNA follows: TGTGCCAGCAGTGATCCCGGCACTGGGGCCAACGTCCTGACTTTC.

The rearrangement links TRBV4-2 to TRBJ1-2, with D possibly being TRBD1 (6 bases). The CDR3 totals 14 residues. V was cut by 1 base and J by 3 bases, with 9 bases left in between. Germline CDR1 LGHNA, CDR2 YNFKEQ. In DNA, the CDR3 is TGTGCCAGCAGCCAAGCAGGGGCTGACTATGGCTACACCTTC. Protein sequence: CASSQAGADYGYTF.

The chain links TRBV7-6 to TRBJ2-5; the D is unclear. With 2 bases removed from V and 5 bases from J, the gap between germline ends came to 9 bases. The germline V gene has CDR1 SGHVS and CDR2 FNYEAQ. The CDR3 consists of 13 residues. The CDR3 DNA is TGTGCCAGCAGCTTACTTACCCGGGAGACCCAGTACTTC. This translates into CASSLLTRETQYF.

This clone was seen more than once but under ten times. The rearrangement joins TRBV5-5 to TRBJ1-2; D may be TRBD1 (6 bases). Trimming pared 3 bases from V and 3 bases from J, leaving 9 bases between. CDR1 is SGHKS, CDR2 YYEKEE, per germline (reference sequence). The length of the CDR3 is 13 residues. The CDR3 is CASSSTGHYGYTF. CDR3 coding DNA: TGTGCCAGCAGCTCTACAGGGCACTATGGCTACACCTTC. Looking up the rest from reference TRBV5-5 and TRBJ1-2 gives the full variable domain: DAGVTQSPTHLIKTRGQQVTLRCSPISGHKSVSWYQQVLGQGPQFIFQYYEKEERGRGNFPDRFSARQFPNYSSELNVNALLLGDSALYLCASSSTGHYGYTFGSGTRLTVV.

The chain links TRBV4-2 to TRBJ2-7, with TRBD2 as a possible D gene (6 bases). The CDR3 loop spans 15 amino acids. Trimming left V 0 bases short and J 6 bases short, with 15 bases between. Germline V gene lookup returns CDR1 LGHNA and CDR2 YNFKEQ. For the CDR3, the DNA is TGTGCCAGCAGCCAAGATCATCTCTCGGGACTCGAGCAGTACTTC. It specifies CASSQDHLSGLEQYF.

The V and J genes are TRBV5-4 and TRBJ2-7; D perhaps matches TRBD2 (5 bases). Germline CDR1 is SGHNT and CDR2 is YYREEE (reference sequence). V lost 0 bases and J lost 5, with 18 bases in between. The CDR3 spans 16 residues. The CDR3: CASSLASGSVPHEQYF. In DNA form, the CDR3 reads TGTGCCAGCAGCTTGGCTTCGGGATCGGTTCCCCACGAGCAGTACTTC.

This rearrangement joins TRBV13 to TRBJ1-1; D is unresolved. V lost 3 bases and J lost 7, with 15 bases in between. Germline-derived CDR1 and CDR2 are PRHDT and FYEKMQ (reference sequence). The CDR3 sequence is 14 residues long. The CDR3 spells CASSFEFSTDEAFF. For the CDR3, the DNA is TGTGCCAGCAGCTTTGAATTTTCCACGGATGAAGCTTTCTTT. The entire variable domain, with the rest obtained from reference TRBV13 and TRBJ1-1, is as follows: AAGVIQSPRHLIKEKRETATLKCYPIPRHDTVYWYQQGPGQDPQFLISFYEKMQSDKGSIPDRFSAQQFSDYHSELNMSSLELGDSALYFCASSFEFSTDEAFFGQGTRLTVV.

This chain uses TRBV6-1 with TRBJ2-4; the D gene could be TRBD1 or TRBD2 (5 bases each). The CDR3 runs 17 residues. Trimming left V 4 bases short and J 0 bases short, with 16 bases between. The germline V gene has CDR1 MNHNS and CDR2 SASEGT. This chain's CDR3 is CASSGQNEGKAKNIQYF. CDR3 bases: TGTGCCAGCAGTGGACAGAACGAGGGAAAAGCCAAAAACATTCAGTACTTC.

This clone was seen more than once but under ten times. The genes are TRBV19 and TRBJ1-6, with TRBD1 matching 10 bases. CDR3 length equals 14 residues. V trimming: 8 bases; J trimming: 10 bases; junction bases outside the gene matches: 8. Germline CDR1 reads LNHDA; CDR2 reads SQIVND (reference sequence). As DNA, the CDR3 is TGTGCCAGTCAGGCCGGGACAGGGGCGTCACCCCTCCACTTT. Its protein is CASQAGTGASPLHF.

This clone was observed a handful of times. The chain links TRBV6-6 to TRBJ2-7; 10 positions match TRBD1. There are 14 residues in the CDR3. V shed 2 bases and J 3 bases; nucleotides not matched to a gene: 1. In germline, CDR1 is MNHNY, CDR2 SVGAGI (reference sequence). The DNA for the CDR3 is TGTGCCAGCAGTTACCGGACAGGGGGCTACGAGCAGTACTTC. This translates into CASSYRTGGYEQYF.

The chain recombines TRBV2 with TRBJ1-2, with TRBD1 identical over 8 bases. V lost 8 bases, J lost 4 bases, and 9 bases stayed unmatched. This CDR3 has 14 amino acids. Germline V lookup: CDR1 SNHLY, CDR2 FYNNEI. CDR3 region: CASLGQGVGYGYTF. The DNA of the CDR3 is TGTGCCAGCTTAGGACAGGGCGTCGGCTATGGCTACACCTTC.

This rearrangement joins TRBV10-1 to TRBJ1-1; no clear D. Trimming removed 4 bases at V and 6 bases at J, with 12 bases between. Germline CDR1 WNHNN, CDR2 SYGVQD (reference sequence). The CDR3 is made up of 13 amino acids. This CDR3 reads CASSVRGKAEAFF. In nucleotides, the CDR3 is TGCGCCAGCAGTGTGCGGGGAAAAGCTGAAGCTTTCTTT.

In DNA form, the CDR3 reads TGCGCCAGCAGCTCCCGAACCACCCCACAGGGAGGGCCACCCCTCCACTTT. As protein: CASSSRTTPQGGPPLHF. The chain links TRBV5-1 to TRBJ1-6; weak D call: TRBD1 (6 bases). V lost 3 bases and J 11 bases, leaving 24 bases between the germline ends. Germline loops: CDR1 SGHRS, CDR2 YFSETQ. This CDR3 is built from 17 residues. Filled out from reference TRBV5-1 and TRBJ1-6, the complete variable domain reads KAGVTQTPRYLIKTRGQQVTLSCSPISGHRSVSWYQQTPGQGLQFLFEYFSETQRNKGNFPGRFSGRQFSNSRSEMNVSTLELGDSALYLCASSSRTTPQGGPPLHFGNGTRLTVT.

This clone was seen a handful of times. The chain has TRBV4-1 and TRBJ1-1; perhaps TRBD1 as D (6 bases). This CDR3 region has 16 residues. Germline V lookup: CDR1 MGHRA, CDR2 YSYEKL. With 1 base removed from V and 4 bases from J, the gap between germline ends came to 16 bases. The CDR3 sequence is CASSQGGGRGSTEAFF. The CDR3 bases are TGCGCCAGCAGCCAAGGAGGGGGGAGGGGTAGCACTGAAGCTTTCTTT.

The chain uses TRBV4-1 and TRBJ2-5; 8 bases agree with TRBD1. This CDR3 is 15 amino acids long. V was clipped by 5 bases and J by 7 bases; unmatched bases: 12. Germline V gene lookup returns CDR1 MGHRA and CDR2 YSYEKL. The CDR3 coding sequence is TGCGCCAGCAGCGAGACGGACAGGGCTACGGGGACCCAGTACTTC. Translation: CASSETDRATGTQYF.

The genes are TRBV6-5 and TRBJ1-1, with 7 nucleotides matching TRBD1. Germline loops: CDR1 MNHEY, CDR2 SVGAGI. The CDR3 has 13 residues. Trimming at V came to 7 bases and at J to 0 bases, leaving 2 bases not matched to a gene. DNA of the CDR3: TGTGCCAGCACGGGACAGATGAACACTGAAGCTTTCTTT. Translation gives CASTGQMNTEAFF.

The chain employs TRBV5-1 and TRBJ1-4; D may be TRBD1 (5 bases). The CDR3 covers 16 residues. The V gene's germline CDR1 is SGHRS and CDR2 YFSETQ. V lost 0 bases and J lost 7, with 16 bases in between. For the CDR3, the DNA is TGCGCCAGCAGCTTGGAGGTTGGAGGGAGGGGTGAAAAACTGTTTTTT. Translation gives CASSLEVGGRGEKLFF.

This sequence joins TRBV29-1 and TRBJ1-4, with D perhaps matching TRBD1 (6 bases). V was shortened by 3 bases and J by 8 bases, with 19 bases between the two germline ends. The germline V gene has CDR1 SQVTM and CDR2 ANQGSEA. The CDR3 is made up of 15 amino acids. CDR3 in amino acids: CSVERVGGGREKLFF. The CDR3 DNA is TGCAGCGTTGAGCGGGTAGGGGGAGGAAGGGAAAAACTGTTTTTT.

The CDR3 is CASSPESGQETQYF. The DNA of the CDR3 is TGCGCCAGCAGCCCTGAAAGCGGGCAAGAGACCCAGTACTTC. This chain connects TRBV5-1 to TRBJ2-5; D might be TRBD2 (6 bases). The CDR3 has 14 residues. Germline-derived CDR1 and CDR2 are SGHRS and YFSETQ. Trimming shortened V by 4 bases and J by 2 bases, and 12 bases separated the two germline ends.

The chain uses TRBV5-6 and TRBJ1-3, with 9 bases fitting TRBD1. The CDR3 runs to 14 residues. Germline assignment: CDR1 SGHDT and CDR2 YYEEEE. V lost 4 bases to trimming and J lost 9 bases; unmatched junction nucleotides: 8. The CDR3 coding sequence is TGTGCCAGCAGCCAATGGGACAGGGATTCCACCATATATTTT. Protein: CASSQWDRDSTIYF.

This clone was found a few times. The chain couples TRBV30 to TRBJ1-5, with a weak D call TRBD1 (6 bases). Germline CDR1 reads GTSNPN; CDR2 reads SVGIG (reference sequence). CDR3 length equals 15 residues. The V end lost 3 bases, the J end lost 4 bases, and 16 bases lay between the germline ends. CDR3 coding DNA: TGTGCCTGGAGACAGGACAGCCTGGGAAATCAGCCCCAGCATTTT. Translating it yields CAWRQDSLGNQPQHF. The variable domain in full, with the rest retrieved from reference TRBV30 and TRBJ1-5, is SQTIHQWPATLVQPVGSPLSLECTVEGTSNPNLYWYRQAAGRGLQLLFYSVGIGQISSEVPQNLSASRPQDRQFILSSKKLLLSDSGFYLCAWRQDSLGNQPQHFGDGTRLSIL.

This clone turned up a few times. The chain has TRBV30 and TRBJ1-2; perhaps TRBD1 as D (5 bases). Germline assignment: CDR1 GTSNPN and CDR2 SVGIG (reference sequence). The germline V and J ends were trimmed by 0 bases and 4 bases, with 6 bases remaining between them. The CDR3 totals 12 residues. DNA of the CDR3: TGTGCCTGGAGTGTAAGGGGCTATGGCTACACCTTC. Amino acid sequence: CAWSVRGYGYTF.

The rearrangement uses TRBV5-1 and TRBJ2-3, with 7 positions matching TRBD2. The CDR3 is 14 amino acids. Looked up from germline, CDR1 is SGHRS and CDR2 is YFSETQ. The J segment lost 6 bases and the V segment lost 0 bases, leaving 4 bases of the junction unmatched. The CDR3 loop reads CASSLVGTMDTQYF. Here the CDR3 DNA reads TGCGCCAGCAGCTTGGTCGGGACTATGGATACGCAGTATTTT.

The chain joins TRBV19 to TRBJ1-4; unclear D gene. Germline CDR1 LNHDA, CDR2 SQIVND (reference sequence). The V and J ends lost 0 bases and 5 bases respectively, with 4 bases between them. This CDR3 comprises 13 residues. CDR3 loop: CASSIEMNEKLFF. As DNA, the CDR3 is TGTGCCAGTAGTATAGAGATGAATGAAAAACTGTTTTTT. Full variable domain (rest looked up from reference TRBV19 and TRBJ1-4): DGGITQSPKYLFRKEGQNVTLSCEQNLNHDAMYWYRQDPGQGLRLIYYSQIVNDFQKGDIAEGYSVSREKKESFPLTVTSAQKNPTAFYLCASSIEMNEKLFFGSGTQLSVL.